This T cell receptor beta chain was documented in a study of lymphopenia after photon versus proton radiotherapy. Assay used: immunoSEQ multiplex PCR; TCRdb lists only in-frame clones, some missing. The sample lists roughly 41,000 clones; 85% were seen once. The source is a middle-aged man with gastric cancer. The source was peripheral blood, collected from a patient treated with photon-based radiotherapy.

In DNA, the CDR3 is TGTGCCAGCAGCCCACAGCATATGAACACTGAAGCTTTCTTT. It is translated as CASSPQHMNTEAFF. The J gene is TRBJ1-1, the V gene TRBV7-9; D is undetermined. CDR1 and CDR2 (germline): SEHNR, FQNEAQ (reference sequence). The CDR3 loop spans 14 amino acids. V gave up 5 bases and J gave up 0 bases, with 10 bases separating them.